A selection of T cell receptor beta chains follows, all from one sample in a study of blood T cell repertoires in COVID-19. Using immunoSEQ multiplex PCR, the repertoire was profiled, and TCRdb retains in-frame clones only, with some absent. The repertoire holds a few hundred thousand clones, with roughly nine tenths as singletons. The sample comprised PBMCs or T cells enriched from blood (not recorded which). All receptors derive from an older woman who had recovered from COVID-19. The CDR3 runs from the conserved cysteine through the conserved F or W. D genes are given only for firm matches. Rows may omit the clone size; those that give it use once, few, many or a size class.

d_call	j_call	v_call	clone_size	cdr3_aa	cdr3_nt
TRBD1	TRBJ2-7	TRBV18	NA	CASSPGTGPYEQYF	TGTGCCAGCTCACCTGGGACAGGGCCCTACGAGCAGTACTTC
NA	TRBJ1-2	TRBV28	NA	CASRESGNYGYTF	TGTGCCAGCAGAGAATCGGGGAACTATGGCTACACCTTC
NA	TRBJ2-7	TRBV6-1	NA	CASSDRQVTPLYF	TGTGCCAGCAGTGACCGACAGGTAACCCCCCTGTACTTC
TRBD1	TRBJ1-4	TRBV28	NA	CASTPTGSGEKLFF	TGTGCCAGCACCCCGACAGGGAGTGGTGAAAAACTGTTTTTT
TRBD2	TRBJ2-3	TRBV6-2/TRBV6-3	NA	CASSYGLAGGLLDTQYF	TGTGCCAGCAGTTACGGGCTAGCGGGGGGGCTTTTAGATACGCAGTATTTT
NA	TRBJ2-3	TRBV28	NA	CASSFSLARTDTQYF	TGTGCCAGCAGTTTTTCCCTAGCCCGCACAGATACGCAGTATTTT
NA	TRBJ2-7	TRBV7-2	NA	CASSSGLYYEQYF	TGTGCCAGCAGCTCGGGACTTTATTACGAGCAGTACTTC
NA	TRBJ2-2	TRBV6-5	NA	CASSWDSLGTGELFF	TGTGCCAGCAGTTGGGACTCCCTAGGAACCGGGGAGCTGTTTTTT
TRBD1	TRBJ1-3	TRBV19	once	CASSIFGTAGNTIYF	TGTGCCAGTAGTATCTTCGGGACAGCAGGAAACACCATATATTTT
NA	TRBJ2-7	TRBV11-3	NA	CASSHSITGRHEQYF	TGTGCCAGCAGCCATTCGATAACAGGGCGACACGAGCAGTACTTC